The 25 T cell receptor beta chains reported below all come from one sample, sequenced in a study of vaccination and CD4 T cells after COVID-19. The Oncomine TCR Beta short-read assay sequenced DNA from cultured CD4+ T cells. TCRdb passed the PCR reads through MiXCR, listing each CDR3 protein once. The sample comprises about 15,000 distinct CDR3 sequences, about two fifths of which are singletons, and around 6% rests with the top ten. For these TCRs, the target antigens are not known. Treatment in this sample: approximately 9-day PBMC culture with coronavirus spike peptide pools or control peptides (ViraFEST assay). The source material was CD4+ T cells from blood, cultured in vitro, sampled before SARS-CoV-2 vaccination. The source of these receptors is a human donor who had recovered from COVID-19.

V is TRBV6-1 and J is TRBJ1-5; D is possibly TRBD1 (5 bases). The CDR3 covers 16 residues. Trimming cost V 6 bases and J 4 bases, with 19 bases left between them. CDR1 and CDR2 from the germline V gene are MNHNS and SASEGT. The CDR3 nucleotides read TGTGCCAGCAGACCGAGACCCCAGGGCGGGAATCAGCCCCAGCATTTT. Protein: CASRPRPQGGNQPQHF.

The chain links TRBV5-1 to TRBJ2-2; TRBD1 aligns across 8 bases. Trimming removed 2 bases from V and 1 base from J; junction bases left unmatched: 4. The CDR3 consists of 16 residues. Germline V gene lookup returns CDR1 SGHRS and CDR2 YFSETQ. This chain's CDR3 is CASSLLGTGNTGELFF. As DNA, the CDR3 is TGCGCCAGCAGCTTACTCGGGACAGGGAACACCGGGGAGCTGTTTTTT.

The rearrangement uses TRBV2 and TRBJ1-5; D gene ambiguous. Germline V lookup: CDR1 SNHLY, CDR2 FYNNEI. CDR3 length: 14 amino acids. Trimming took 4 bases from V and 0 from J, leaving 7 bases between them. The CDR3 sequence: CASSVLNSNQPQHF. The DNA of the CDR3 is TGTGCCAGCAGTGTCTTGAATAGCAATCAGCCCCAGCATTTT.

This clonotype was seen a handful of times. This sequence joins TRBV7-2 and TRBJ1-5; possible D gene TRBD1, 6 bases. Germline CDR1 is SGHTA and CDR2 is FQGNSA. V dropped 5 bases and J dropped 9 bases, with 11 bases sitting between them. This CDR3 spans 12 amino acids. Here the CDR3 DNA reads TGTGCCAGCAGCCCCGAACAGGGGCCCCAGCATTTT. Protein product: CASSPEQGPQHF.

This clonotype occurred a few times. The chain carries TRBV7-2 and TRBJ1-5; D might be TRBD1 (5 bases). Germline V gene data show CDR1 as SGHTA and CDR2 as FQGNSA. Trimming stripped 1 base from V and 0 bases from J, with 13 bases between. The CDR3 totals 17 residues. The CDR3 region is CASSLVRGGNSNQPQHF. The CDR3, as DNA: TGTGCCAGCAGCTTAGTAAGGGGAGGAAATAGCAATCAGCCCCAGCATTTT.

CDR3 sequence (DNA): TGTGCCAGTAGTATAGATCAGGACGCCAACACTGAAGCTTTCTTT. It codes for CASSIDQDANTEAFF. The chain has TRBV19 and TRBJ1-1; D call uncertain. CDR1 is LNHDA and CDR2 is SQIVND in the germline V gene (reference sequence). The CDR3 contains 15 residues. Trimming shortened V by 0 bases and J by 2 bases, and 10 bases separated the two germline ends.

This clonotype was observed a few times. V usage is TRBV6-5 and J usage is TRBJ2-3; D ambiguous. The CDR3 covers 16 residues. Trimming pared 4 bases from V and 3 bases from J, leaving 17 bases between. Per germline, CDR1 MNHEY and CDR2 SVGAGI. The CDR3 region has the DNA TGTGCCAGCAGTTCCGGAAACATGCTGATGACAGATACGCAGTATTTT. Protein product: CASSSGNMLMTDTQYF.

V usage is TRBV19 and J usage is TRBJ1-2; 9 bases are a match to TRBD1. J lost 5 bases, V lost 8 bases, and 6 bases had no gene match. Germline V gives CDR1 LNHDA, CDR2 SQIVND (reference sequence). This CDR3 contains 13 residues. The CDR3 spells CASRTGESYGYTF. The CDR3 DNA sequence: TGTGCCAGTCGGACAGGGGAGTCGTATGGCTACACCTTC.

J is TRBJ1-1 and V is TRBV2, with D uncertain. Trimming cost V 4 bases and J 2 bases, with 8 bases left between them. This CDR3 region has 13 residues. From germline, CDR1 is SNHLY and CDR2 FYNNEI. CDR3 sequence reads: CASSGRVNTEAFF. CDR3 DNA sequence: TGTGCCAGCAGTGGACGGGTCAACACTGAAGCTTTCTTT. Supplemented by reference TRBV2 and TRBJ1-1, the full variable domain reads EPEVTQTPSHQVTQMGQEVILRCVPISNHLYFYWYRQILGQKVEFLVSFYNNEISEKSEIFDDQFSVERPDGSNFTLKIRSTKLEDSAMYFCASSGRVNTEAFFGQGTRLTVV.

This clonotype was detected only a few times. CDR3 in amino acids: CSARDPGANEKLFF. In nucleotides, the CDR3 is TGCAGTGCTAGAGATCCAGGGGCTAATGAAAAACTGTTTTTT. V and J are TRBV20-1 and TRBJ1-4; D is perhaps TRBD1 (6 bases). Trimming left V 0 bases short and J 3 bases short, with 8 bases between. The length of the CDR3 is 14 residues. Germline loops: CDR1 DFQATT, CDR2 SNEGSKA (reference sequence).

In DNA, the CDR3 is TGTGCCAGCAGCATCGGACGGGATAATCAGCCCCAGCATTTT. Protein sequence: CASSIGRDNQPQHF. This sequence joins TRBV2 and TRBJ1-5, with D unclear. The CDR3 totals 14 residues. The V gene lost 6 bases and the J gene lost 4 bases, with 13 bases spanning the gap. The germline V gene has CDR1 SNHLY and CDR2 FYNNEI.

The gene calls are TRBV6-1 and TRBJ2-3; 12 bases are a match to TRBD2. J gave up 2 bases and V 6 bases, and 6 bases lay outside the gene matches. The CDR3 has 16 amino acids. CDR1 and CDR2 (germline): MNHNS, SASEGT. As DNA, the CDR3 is TGTGCCAGCAGCCTTGGACTAGCGGGAAACACAGATACGCAGTATTTT. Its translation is CASSLGLAGNTDTQYF.

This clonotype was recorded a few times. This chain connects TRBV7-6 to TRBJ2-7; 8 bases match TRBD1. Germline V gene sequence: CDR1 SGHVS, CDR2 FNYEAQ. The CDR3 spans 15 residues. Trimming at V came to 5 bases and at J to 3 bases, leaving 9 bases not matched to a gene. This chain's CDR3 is CASSRGGQGYYEQYF. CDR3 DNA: TGTGCCAGCAGCCGAGGAGGACAGGGATACTACGAGCAGTACTTC.

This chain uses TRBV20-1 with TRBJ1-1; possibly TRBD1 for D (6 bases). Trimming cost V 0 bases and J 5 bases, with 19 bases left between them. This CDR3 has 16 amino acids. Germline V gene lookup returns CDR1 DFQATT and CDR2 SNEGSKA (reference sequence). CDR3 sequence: CSAREQGGGMGTEAFF. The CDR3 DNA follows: TGCAGTGCTAGAGAACAAGGAGGGGGGATGGGGACTGAAGCTTTCTTT.

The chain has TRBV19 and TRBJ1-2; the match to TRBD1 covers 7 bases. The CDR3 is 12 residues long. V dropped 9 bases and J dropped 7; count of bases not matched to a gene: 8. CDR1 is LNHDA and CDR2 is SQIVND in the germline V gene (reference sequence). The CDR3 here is CASMTGRGGYTF. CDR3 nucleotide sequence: TGTGCCAGCATGACAGGGAGAGGTGGCTACACCTTC.

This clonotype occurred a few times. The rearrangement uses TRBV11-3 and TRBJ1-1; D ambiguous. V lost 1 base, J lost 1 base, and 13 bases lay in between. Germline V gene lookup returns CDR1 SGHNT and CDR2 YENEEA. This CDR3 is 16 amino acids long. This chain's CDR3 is CASSLGWGEKNTEAFF. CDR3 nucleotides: TGTGCCAGCAGCTTAGGATGGGGAGAGAAGAACACTGAAGCTTTCTTT.

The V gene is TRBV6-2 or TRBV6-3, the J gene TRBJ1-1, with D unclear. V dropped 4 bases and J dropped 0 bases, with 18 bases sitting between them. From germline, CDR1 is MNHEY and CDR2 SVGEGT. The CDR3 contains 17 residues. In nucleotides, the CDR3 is TGTGCCAGCAGTTCAAGACGGAACCTCGGCATGAACACTGAAGCTTTCTTT. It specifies CASSSRRNLGMNTEAFF.

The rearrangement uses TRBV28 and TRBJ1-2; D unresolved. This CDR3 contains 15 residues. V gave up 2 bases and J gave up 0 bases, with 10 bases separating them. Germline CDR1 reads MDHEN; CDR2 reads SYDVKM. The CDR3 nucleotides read TGTGCCAGCAGTTTAGCGACGGCCCCTAACTATGGCTACACCTTC. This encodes CASSLATAPNYGYTF.

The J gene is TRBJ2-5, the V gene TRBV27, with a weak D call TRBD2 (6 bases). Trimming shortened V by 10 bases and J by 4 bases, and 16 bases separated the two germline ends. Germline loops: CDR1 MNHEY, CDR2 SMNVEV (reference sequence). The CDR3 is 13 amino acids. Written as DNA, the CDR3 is TGTGCCACCAGGATGGGGGGTGGAGAGACCCAGTACTTC. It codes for CATRMGGGETQYF.

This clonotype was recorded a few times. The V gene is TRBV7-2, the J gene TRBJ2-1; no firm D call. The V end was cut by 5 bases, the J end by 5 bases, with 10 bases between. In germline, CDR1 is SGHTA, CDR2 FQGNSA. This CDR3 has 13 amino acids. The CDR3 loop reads CASSLRENNEQFF. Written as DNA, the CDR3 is TGTGCCAGCAGCCTCCGCGAAAACAATGAGCAGTTCTTC.

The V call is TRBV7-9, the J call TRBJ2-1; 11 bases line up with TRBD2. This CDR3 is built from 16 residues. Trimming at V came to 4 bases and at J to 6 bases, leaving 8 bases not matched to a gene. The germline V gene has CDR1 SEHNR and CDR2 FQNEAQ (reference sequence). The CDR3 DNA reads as TGTGCCAGCAGCTCAAAAACTAGCGGGAGTGTCAATGAGCAGTTCTTC. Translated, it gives CASSSKTSGSVNEQFF. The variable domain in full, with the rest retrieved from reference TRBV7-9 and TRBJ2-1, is DTGVSQNPRHKITKRGQNVTFRCDPISEHNRLYWYRQTLGQGPEFLTYFQNEAQLEKSRLLSDRFSAERPKGSFSTLEIQRTEQGDSAMYLCASSSKTSGSVNEQFFGPGTRLTVL.

The CDR3 nucleotides are TGTGCCAGCAGGTCCCCCGGGGGGGGGAACAATGAGCAGTTCTTC. Its protein product is CASRSPGGGNNEQFF. This sequence joins TRBV27 and TRBJ2-1, with 8 bases fitting TRBD2. This CDR3 is 15 amino acids long. Trimming took 6 bases from V and 5 from J; bases not matched to a gene: 9. In germline, CDR1 is MNHEY, CDR2 SMNVEV (reference sequence).

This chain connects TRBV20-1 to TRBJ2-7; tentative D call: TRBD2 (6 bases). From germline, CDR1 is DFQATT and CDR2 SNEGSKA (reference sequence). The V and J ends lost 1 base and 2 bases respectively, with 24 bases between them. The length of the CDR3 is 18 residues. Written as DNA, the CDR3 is TGCAGTGCTAGAGTCAATCCTCAGGATAGCGGAATTACCTACGAGCAGTACTTC. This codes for CSARVNPQDSGITYEQYF.

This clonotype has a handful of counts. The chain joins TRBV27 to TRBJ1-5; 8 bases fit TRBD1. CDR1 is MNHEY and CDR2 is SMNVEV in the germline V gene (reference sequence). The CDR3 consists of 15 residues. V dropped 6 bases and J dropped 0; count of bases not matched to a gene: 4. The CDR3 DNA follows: TGTGCCAGCAGCAAGGACAGGGCTAGCAATCAGCCCCAGCATTTT. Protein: CASSKDRASNQPQHF.

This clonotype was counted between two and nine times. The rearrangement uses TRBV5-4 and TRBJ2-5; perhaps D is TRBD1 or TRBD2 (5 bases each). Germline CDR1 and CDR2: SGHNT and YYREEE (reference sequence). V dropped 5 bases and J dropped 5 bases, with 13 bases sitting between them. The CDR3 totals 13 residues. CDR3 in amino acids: CASSSGWGETQYF. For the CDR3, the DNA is TGTGCCAGCAGTTCGGGATGGGGCGAGACCCAGTACTTC.